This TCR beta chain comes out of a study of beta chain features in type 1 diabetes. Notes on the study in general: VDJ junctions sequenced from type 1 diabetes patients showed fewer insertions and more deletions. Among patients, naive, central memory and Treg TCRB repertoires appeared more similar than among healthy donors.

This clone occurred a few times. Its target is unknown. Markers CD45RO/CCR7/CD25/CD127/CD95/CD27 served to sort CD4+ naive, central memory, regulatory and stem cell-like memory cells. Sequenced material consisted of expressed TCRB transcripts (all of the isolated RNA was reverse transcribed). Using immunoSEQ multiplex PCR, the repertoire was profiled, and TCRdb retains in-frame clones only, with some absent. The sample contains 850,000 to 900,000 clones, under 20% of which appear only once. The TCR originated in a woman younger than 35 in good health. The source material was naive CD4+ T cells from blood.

The CDR3 spells CASSLNTDTQYF. In nucleotides, the CDR3 is TGTGCCAGCAGTTTAAACACAGATACGCAGTATTTT. The rearrangement uses TRBV6-5 and TRBJ2-3; D unresolved. Germline CDR1 MNHEY, CDR2 SVGAGI. This CDR3 contains 12 residues. V was clipped by 4 bases and J by 2 bases, with 4 bases between them.